Given below is one T cell receptor (beta chain) in context. Random hexamers primed reverse transcription of about 0.45 to 1 ug RNA. The CDR3 of TCR beta was amplified by immunoSEQ multiplex PCR across 54 Vbeta and 13 Jbeta. TCRdb reprocessed the immunoSEQ multiplex PCR reads with MiXCR, giving one entry per CDR3 protein. This sample carries roughly 160,000 distinct CDR3 sequences, around 96% of them seen once, and the ten largest clones take roughly 0.14%. The data were taken from a study of CD8 T cells in Susac syndrome. V lost 4 bases and J lost 3, with 10 bases in between. Germline V CDR1 and CDR2: SQVTM, ANQGSEA. The CDR3 is 13 residues long. Age- and sex-matched healthy donors served as the control group. TEMRA cells were FACS-enriched, and CD8+ and CD4+ T cells were isolated negatively.

What was sequenced was CD4+ T cells from PBMCs. The chain uses TRBV29-1 and TRBJ1-5; D is unresolved. This TCR was recovered from a human donor in good health. CDR3 in DNA: TGCAGCGTTGGCGGGGAGAACAATCAGCCCCAGCATTTT. Its translation is CSVGGENNQPQHF. Using reference TRBV29-1 and TRBJ1-5 for the parts outside the CDR3, the full variable domain is SAVISQKPSRDICQRGTSLTIQCQVDSQVTMMFWYRQQPGQSLTLIATANQGSEATYESGFVIDKFPISRPNLTFSTLTVSNMSPEDSSIYLCSVGGENNQPQHFGDGTRLSIL.